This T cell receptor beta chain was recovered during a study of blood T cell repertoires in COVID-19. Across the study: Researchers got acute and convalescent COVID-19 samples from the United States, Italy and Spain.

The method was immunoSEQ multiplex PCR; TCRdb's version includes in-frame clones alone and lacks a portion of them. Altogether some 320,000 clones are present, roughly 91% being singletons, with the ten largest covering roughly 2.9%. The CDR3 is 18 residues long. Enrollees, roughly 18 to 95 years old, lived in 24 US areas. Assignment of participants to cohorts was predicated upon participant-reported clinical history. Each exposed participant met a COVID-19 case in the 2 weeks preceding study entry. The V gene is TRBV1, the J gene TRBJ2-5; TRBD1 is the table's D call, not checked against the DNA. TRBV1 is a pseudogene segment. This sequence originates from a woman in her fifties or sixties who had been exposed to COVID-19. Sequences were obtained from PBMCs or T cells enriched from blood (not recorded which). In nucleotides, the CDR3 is TGCACCAGCAGCCGACACGGACCCGGGACAGAGTACCAAGAGACCCAGTACTTC. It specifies CTSSRHGPGTEYQETQYF.